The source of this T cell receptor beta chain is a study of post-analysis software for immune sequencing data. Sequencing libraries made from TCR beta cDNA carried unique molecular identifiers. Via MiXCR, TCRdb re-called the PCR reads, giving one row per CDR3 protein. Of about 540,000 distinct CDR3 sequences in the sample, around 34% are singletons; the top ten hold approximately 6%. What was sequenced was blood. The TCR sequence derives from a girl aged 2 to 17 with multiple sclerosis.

The CDR3 is CASSLLGLAGVPDTQYF. The CDR3 DNA reads as TGTGCCAGCAGCTTGCTGGGACTAGCGGGAGTCCCAGATACGCAGTATTTT. The rearrangement joins TRBV11-2 to TRBJ2-3; 14 bases align to TRBD2. The J segment lost 4 bases and the V segment lost 3 bases, leaving 6 bases of the junction unmatched. CDR1 is SGHAT, CDR2 FQNNGV, per germline. The CDR3 totals 17 residues.